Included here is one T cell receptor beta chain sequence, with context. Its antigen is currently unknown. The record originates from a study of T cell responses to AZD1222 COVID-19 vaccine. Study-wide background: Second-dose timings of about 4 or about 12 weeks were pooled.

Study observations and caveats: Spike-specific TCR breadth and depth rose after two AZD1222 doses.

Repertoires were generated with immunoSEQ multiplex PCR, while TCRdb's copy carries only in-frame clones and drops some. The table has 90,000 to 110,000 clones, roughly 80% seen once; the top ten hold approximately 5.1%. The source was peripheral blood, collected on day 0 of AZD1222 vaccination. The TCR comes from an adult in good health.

CDR3 in DNA: TGCGCCAGCAGCTCCGGACAGGGGGTATCCTATAATTCACCCCTCCACTTT. It translates to CASSSGQGVSYNSPLHF. The rearrangement links TRBV5-1 to TRBJ1-6, with TRBD1 matching over 10 bases. This CDR3 has 17 residues. The germline CDR1 and CDR2 sequences are SGHRS and YFSETQ. The V gene end was trimmed by 3 bases and the J gene end by 1 base; junction bases not matched to a gene: 4.